What follows describes a single T cell receptor (beta chain). The sample originates from a study of blood T cell repertoires in COVID-19. About the study: Sources were T cells, B-cell-depleted T cells, or PBMCs; the material itself was cDNA or gDNA.

Germline assignment: CDR1 LNHDA and CDR2 SQIVND (reference sequence). Losses at the gene ends were 6 bases for V and 5 bases for J; bases not matched to a gene: 19. CDR3 length: 19 residues. Only in-frame clones appear in the TCRdb table, and some are missing; sequencing was by immunoSEQ multiplex PCR. The table records 300,000 to 450,000 clones, about 90% of them present only once. Living in under 30 US areas, the participants were between roughly 18 and 90 years of age. The source of this sequence is a woman in her thirties who had recovered from COVID-19. This chain connects TRBV19 to TRBJ2-2, with TRBD1 matching 9 bases. The specimen was PBMCs or T cells enriched from blood (not recorded which). This chain's CDR3 is CASRQTGPGQGGNTGELFF. The CDR3 coding sequence is TGTGCCAGTAGGCAAACGGGACCGGGACAGGGTGGTAATACCGGGGAGCTGTTTTTT. The full variable domain, completed using reference TRBV19 and TRBJ2-2, is DGGITQSPKYLFRKEGQNVTLSCEQNLNHDAMYWYRQDPGQGLRLIYYSQIVNDFQKGDIAEGYSVSREKKESFPLTVTSAQKNPTAFYLCASRQTGPGQGGNTGELFFGEGSRLTVL.